This T cell receptor beta chain is from a study of blood T cell repertoires in COVID-19. Overall study: The United States, Italy and Spain supplied acute and convalescent COVID-19 samples.

Germline CDR1 is MNHEY and CDR2 is SMNVEV (reference sequence). This CDR3 spans 15 amino acids. The V segment lost 5 bases and the J segment 7 bases; nucleotides outside the gene matches: 11. This table comes from immunoSEQ multiplex PCR, and its TCRdb copy is limited to in-frame clones, with some not included. The sample holds fewer than 55,000 clones, roughly 89% seen once. Sequenced material: peripheral blood. This clonotype was obtained from a man at least 80 years old with active or convalescent COVID-19. The chain recombines TRBV27 with TRBJ1-2; 9 bases match TRBD1. The CDR3 protein is CASSLTLGTGIGYTF. In DNA, the CDR3 is TGTGCCAGCAGTCTTACATTAGGGACAGGGATTGGCTACACCTTC.